Here is one TCR beta chain with its context. Its antigen is unidentified. This entry comes from a study of human T cells and chemical hapten exposure. Overall study context: While the approximately 24-week study was under way, patients received diphenylcyclopropenone on the scalp every week.

Study-wide findings and caveats: PT1 expanded TCR numbers tracked positively with patch test score.

As to time point: patch test 3, about 24 weeks after DPC sensitization. The treatment: therapeutic diphenylcyclopropenone sensitization with weekly scalp DPC. TCRdb fed the RACE reads into MiXCR, producing one record per CDR3 protein. The profile shows about 92,000 distinct CDR3 sequences, around 9.9% of them singletons. The CDR3 loop spans 15 amino acids. The J segment lost 8 bases and the V segment lost 0 bases, leaving 7 bases of the junction unmatched. Germline CDR1 SGHTA, CDR2 FQGNSA. V usage is TRBV7-2 and J usage is TRBJ2-1, with 7 bases fitting TRBD2. The TCR originated in a woman in her 30s with alopecia areata. Some clones in this sample may be carry-over from other donors' samples. The sample here was whole blood, taken in connection with sensitization to the hapten diphenylcyclopropenone (DPC). CDR3 region: CASSLAGTTPYEQFF. In nucleotides, the CDR3 is TGTGCCAGCAGCTTAGCAGGGACTACCCCTTATGAGCAGTTCTTC.